The 15 T cell receptor beta chains below all came from one sample that was sequenced in a study of radiotherapy plus CTLA-4 blockade in lung cancer (dated 2018 in TCRdb). Libraries were constructed by the immunoSEQ multiplex PCR assay. In its TCRdb copy, this immuneACCESS table keeps in-frame sequences only and misses some clones. Where compared with another copy, unresolved V genes explain less than half of these, and the others have no known cause. This sample is represented by roughly 45,000 clones; roughly 60% of them were singletons. Jointly, the top ten make up about 18% of the sample. The material was peripheral blood, obtained from a patient treated with radiotherapy plus ipilimumab. These receptors originate from a human donor with non-small cell lung cancer who had a partial response to radiotherapy plus ipilimumab.

The chain combines TRBV29-1 with TRBJ1-1, with 7 bases fitting TRBD1. CDR3 size: 13 residues. Unmatched junction bases numbered 7, after V lost 7 bases and J lost 2 bases. Germline V gives CDR1 SQVTM, CDR2 ANQGSEA. This CDR3 is CSGKTGTNTEAFF. CDR3 DNA: TGCAGCGGAAAGACAGGGACAAACACTGAAGCTTTCTTT. The full variable domain, with the rest looked up from reference TRBV29-1 and TRBJ1-1, is SAVISQKPSRDICQRGTSLTIQCQVDSQVTMMFWYRQQPGQSLTLIATANQGSEATYESGFVIDKFPISRPNLTFSTLTVSNMSPEDSSIYLCSGKTGTNTEAFFGQGTRLTVV.

The chain uses TRBV9 and TRBJ2-3, with 9 positions matching TRBD1. The CDR3 covers 16 residues. The V gene end was trimmed by 0 bases and the J gene end by 3 bases; junction bases not matched to a gene: 5. CDR1 is SGDLS and CDR2 is YYNGEE in the germline V gene. DNA for the CDR3: TGTGCCAGCAGCGTAGTCGTGACAGGGGGAACAGATACGCAGTATTTT. Its translation: CASSVVVTGGTDTQYF.

This clone was picked up a small number of times. The V call is TRBV4-2, the J call TRBJ2-1, with 8 bases fitting TRBD2. The CDR3 is made up of 16 amino acids. Unmatched junction bases numbered 5, after V lost 4 bases and J lost 0 bases. Germline values: CDR1 LGHNA, CDR2 YNFKEQ. The CDR3 bases are TGTGCCAGCAGCCCATTCGGGGGGGGCTCCTACAATGAGCAGTTCTTC. Residues: CASSPFGGGSYNEQFF.

The gene calls are TRBV9 and TRBJ2-1; D possibly corresponds to TRBD2 (6 bases). The ends were cut back, 3 bases at V and 6 bases at J, with 16 bases in the middle. This CDR3 contains 15 residues. CDR1 is SGDLS and CDR2 is YYNGEE in the germline V gene. The CDR3 is CASSAGVQGGNEQFF. As DNA, the CDR3 is TGTGCCAGCAGCGCGGGGGTTCAAGGAGGCAATGAGCAGTTCTTC. Filled out from reference TRBV9 and TRBJ2-1, the complete variable domain reads DSGVTQTPKHLITATGQRVTLRCSPRSGDLSVYWYQQSLDQGLQFLIQYYNGEERAKGNILERFSAQQFPDLHSELNLSSLELGDSALYFCASSAGVQGGNEQFFGPGTRLTVL.

This chain connects TRBV13 to TRBJ1-2; possibly TRBD1 for D (5 bases). V lost 0 bases, J lost 5 bases, and 7 bases lay in between. Germline-derived CDR1 and CDR2 are PRHDT and FYEKMQ (reference sequence). CDR3 length equals 13 residues. The CDR3 nucleotides are TGTGCCAGCAGCTTAGGTTCAGGGTATGGCTACACCTTC. Its translation is CASSLGSGYGYTF.

In this sample, this clone turned up a few times. This chain joins TRBV6-5 and TRBJ1-2; TRBD1 is a possible D gene (5 bases). The CDR3 is made up of 14 amino acids. Germline values: CDR1 MNHEY, CDR2 SVGAGI. The V and J ends lost 6 bases and 1 base respectively, with 12 bases between them. In DNA, the CDR3 is TGTGCCAGCAGCCGTAGACAGATTAACTATGGCTACACCTTC. The encoded protein is CASSRRQINYGYTF.

This clone has just one count. This chain joins TRBV5-6 and TRBJ2-5; no clear D. Trimming removed 4 bases at V and 1 base at J, with 8 bases between. The CDR3 spans 13 residues. Germline CDR1 SGHDT, CDR2 YYEEEE. CDR3 residues: CASSIIIQETQYF. CDR3 DNA: TGTGCCAGCAGCATTATTATCCAAGAGACCCAGTACTTC.

This clone appeared many times. The V and J genes are TRBV27 and TRBJ1-5; 7 nucleotides align to TRBD1. Germline CDR1 is MNHEY and CDR2 is SMNVEV (reference sequence). With 2 bases clipped from V and 3 bases from J, the junction kept 4 bases outside the gene matches. CDR3 length: 15 residues. The DNA of the CDR3 is TGTGCCAGCAGTTTAACAGGGGCTAACAATCAGCCCCAGCATTTT. As protein: CASSLTGANNQPQHF.

About this clone: The junction departs from germline at one end; a sequencing error may be responsible. The V and J genes are TRBV13 and TRBJ2-7, with 8 bases identical to TRBD1. Germline CDR1 and CDR2: PRHDT and FYEKMQ (reference sequence). This CDR3 spans 16 amino acids. The CDR3 DNA reads TGTGTCAGCAGCCCCCAGGGGCCCACAGGGGGCTACGAGCAGTACTTC. Protein product: CVSSPQGPTGGYEQYF.

The chain recombines TRBV19 with TRBJ2-2; 7 positions match TRBD1. Unmatched junction bases numbered 12, after V lost 1 base and J lost 4 bases. This CDR3 is built from 18 residues. CDR1 is LNHDA, CDR2 SQIVND, per germline (reference sequence). The CDR3, as DNA: TGTGCCAGTAGTATAGCTCCTACGCCCGACAGGGCCACCGGGGAGCTGTTTTTT. Translated: CASSIAPTPDRATGELFF.

The chain is built from TRBV4-3 and TRBJ1-2, with D possibly TRBD1 on 6 matching bases. CDR1 and CDR2 from the germline V gene are LGHNA and YSLEER. Trimming left V 0 bases short and J 3 bases short, with 11 bases between. This CDR3 contains 15 residues. CDR3 sequence (DNA): TGCGCCAGCAGCCAAGAGAGGGGGTATCACTATGGCTACACCTTC. Translation gives CASSQERGYHYGYTF.

V and J are TRBV5-1 and TRBJ1-6, with 7 nucleotides matching TRBD1. CDR1 is SGHRS and CDR2 is YFSETQ in the germline V gene. The CDR3 runs to 14 residues. The ends lost 0 bases at V and 10 bases at J; junction bases unmatched: 4. For the CDR3, the DNA is TGCGCCAGCAGCTTGGGGACAGGCGGATCACCCCTCCACTTT. The encoded protein is CASSLGTGGSPLHF.

The chain joins TRBV6-4 to TRBJ2-1; TRBD2 matches at 9 bases. CDR3 length: 14 residues. CDR1 and CDR2 from the germline V gene are MRHNA and SNTAGT. V shed 5 bases, J shed 7 bases, and the junction held 6 bases outside the gene matches. CDR3 loop: CASSPASGTNEQFF. CDR3 DNA sequence: TGTGCCAGCAGTCCGGCTAGCGGGACGAATGAGCAGTTCTTC.

The chain links TRBV29-1 to TRBJ2-5; maybe TRBD1 (5 bases). The J call is doubtful: the DNA matches TRBJ2-7 better. The CDR3 totals 15 residues. Germline CDR1 reads SQVTM; CDR2 reads ANQGSEA. CDR3 protein: CSVEDQGIGSYEQYF. The CDR3 DNA sequence: TGCAGCGTTGAAGATCAGGGAATTGGCTCCTACGAGCAGTACTTC.

The chain recombines TRBV7-9 with TRBJ1-5, with a possible D match to TRBD1 (6 bases). The CDR3 consists of 13 residues. Between the trimmed V and J ends, which lost 4 bases and 4 bases, there was a span of 8 bases. The germline V gene has CDR1 SEHNR and CDR2 FQNEAQ (reference sequence). CDR3 protein: CASSSGQNQPQHF. For the CDR3, the DNA is TGTGCCAGCAGCTCCGGACAGAATCAGCCCCAGCATTTT.